The present T cell receptor beta chain was sequenced within a study of blood T cell repertoires in COVID-19. Study details: Donors in the United States, Italy and Spain gave samples during acute or convalescent COVID-19. In each case, the material was cDNA or gDNA derived from T cells, B-cell-depleted T cells, or PBMCs.

Germline lookup yields CDR1 GTSNPN and CDR2 SVGIG (reference sequence). The CDR3 contains 15 residues. V lost 3 bases to trimming and J lost 9 bases; unmatched junction nucleotides: 8. Per the study methods: Estimation of nucleated cell counts was performed using reference gene primer amplification. The table came from immunoSEQ multiplex PCR; TCRdb's copy has only in-frame clones and leaves some out. V, J and clone size were drawn from that table, and D and trimming were deduced from the DNA. The sample comprises 65,000 to 70,000 clones, approximately 85% of which are singletons, and around 2.9% rests with the top ten.

Sequenced material: peripheral blood. The clonotype was recovered from a man aged 80 or over with acute or convalescent COVID-19. This chain links TRBV30 with TRBJ2-5; 15 positions match TRBD2. The CDR3 DNA reads as TGTGCCTGGAGCAGGAAGGGACTAGCGGGAGGCGCCCAGTACTTC. This sequence encodes CAWSRKGLAGGAQYF.